Listed below are T cell receptor delta chains from one sample, sequenced in a study of gamma-delta chains in newborns, infants, children. TCRdb re-called the reads using CATT. Of 4,500 to 6,000 delta-chain clones listed, roughly 3.3% were seen once; the top ten hold approximately 15%. The sequencing input was blood. The receptors were gathered from a child who was a newborn, infant or young child, either healthy, febrile or measles-vaccinated (not recorded which). CDR3s include the opening cysteine and the closing phenylalanine or tryptophan.

cdr3_length: 15
v_call: TRDV2
cdr3_aa: CACDPITWDTRQMFF

cdr3_length: 18
v_call: TRDV2
cdr3_aa: CACDRLTGGRSLTAQLFF

cdr3_length: 18
v_call: TRDV1
cdr3_aa: CALGEAARRIRYTDKLIF

cdr3_length: 17
v_call: TRDV2
cdr3_aa: CACDTGWISWDTRQMFF

cdr3_length: 16
v_call: TRDV1
cdr3_aa: CALGDLGYALSAQLFF

cdr3_length: 22
v_call: TRDV1
cdr3_aa: CALGEGLTKNLGDTPYTDKLIF

cdr3_length: 22
v_call: TRDV1
cdr3_aa: CALGELPPPFTGGYGYTDKLIF

cdr3_length: 18
v_call: TRDV2
cdr3_aa: CACDILGAYSWDTRQMFF

cdr3_length: 18
v_call: TRDV2
cdr3_aa: CACDTAGYSSWDTRQMFF

cdr3_length: 20
v_call: TRDV1
cdr3_aa: CALGEPRLRSEVYNTDKLIF

cdr3_length: 15
v_call: TRDV2
cdr3_aa: CACDRTGGYTDKLIF